This TCR beta chain emerged from a study of blood T cell repertoires in COVID-19. Study details: Sites across the United States, Italy and Spain contributed samples from acute and convalescent COVID-19. T cells, B-cell-depleted T cells, or PBMCs supplied cDNA or gDNA.

Trimming shortened V by 2 bases and J by 5 bases, and 13 bases separated the two germline ends. Germline values: CDR1 LNHDA, CDR2 SQIVND (reference sequence). The CDR3 spans 15 residues. Seattle participants joined during active infection and were tracked over time. Original analysis: Estimation of nucleated cell counts relied on the amplification of reference gene primers. Measured with immunoSEQ multiplex PCR; TCRdb has only the in-frame clones, and not every one. That table furnishes V, J and clone size, whereas the DNA furnished D and trimming. There are 350,000 or so clones in the sample; around 90% occur only once, and just under 4% lies in the top ten. This clone was counted a few times.

The receptor was isolated from a woman in her fifties or sixties with COVID-19, enrolled during active disease. The J gene is TRBJ1-5, the V gene TRBV19; D unresolved. Sequenced: peripheral blood. The CDR3 sequence is CASSITDNIHQPQHF. In nucleotides, the CDR3 is TGTGCCAGTAGTATAACTGACAATATCCATCAGCCCCAGCATTTT.